The 32 T cell receptor beta chains below all came from one sample that was sequenced in a study of blood T cell repertoires in COVID-19. TCRdb keeps only in-frame clones here, not all; method: immunoSEQ multiplex PCR. The top ten clones hold about 0.86% of a sample with around 400,000 clones, approximately 91% of them seen once. The sequencing sample was made of PBMCs or T cells enriched from blood (not recorded which). These receptor sequences come from a woman aged 40 to 49 who had been exposed to COVID-19.

This clone appeared a single time. This same CDR3 is encoded by further DNA sequences in the sample. The V and J genes are TRBV5-1 and TRBJ1-5, with 7 bases identical to TRBD1. The length of the CDR3 is 15 residues. After removal of 4 bases from V and 0 bases from J, the junction contained 4 bases not matched to a gene. CDR1 and CDR2 (germline): SGHRS, YFSETQ. Here the CDR3 DNA reads TGCGCCAGCAGCCTGGGGGACAGTAGCAATCAGCCCCAGCATTTT. Translating gives CASSLGDSSNQPQHF. The full variable domain, its missing parts supplied by reference TRBV5-1 and TRBJ1-5, is KAGVTQTPRYLIKTRGQQVTLSCSPISGHRSVSWYQQTPGQGLQFLFEYFSETQRNKGNFPGRFSGRQFSNSRSEMNVSTLELGDSALYLCASSLGDSSNQPQHFGDGTRLSIL.

The chain joins TRBV5-4 to TRBJ1-2; TRBD1 matches at 7 bases. This CDR3 is 15 amino acids long. V shed 4 bases and J 0 bases; nucleotides not matched to a gene: 6. Germline V gives CDR1 SGHNT, CDR2 YYREEE (reference sequence). This chain's CDR3 is CASSPGTATNYGYTF. Written as DNA, the CDR3 is TGTGCCAGCAGCCCCGGGACAGCCACTAACTATGGCTACACCTTC.

The V gene is TRBV13, the J gene TRBJ1-1; 8 bases line up with TRBD1. The J segment lost 4 bases and the V segment lost 3 bases, leaving 4 bases of the junction unmatched. This CDR3 region has 14 residues. Germline V gene data show CDR1 as PRHDT and CDR2 as FYEKMQ (reference sequence). CDR3: CASSFARGLTEAFF. The CDR3 coding sequence is TGTGCCAGCAGCTTTGCCAGGGGGCTCACTGAAGCTTTCTTT.

The chain carries TRBV12-5 and TRBJ2-1, with a possible D match to TRBD2 (7 bases). The CDR3 totals 18 residues. The germline V gene has CDR1 LGHNT and CDR2 FRNRAP. With 1 base removed from V and 13 bases from J, the gap between germline ends came to 29 bases. The CDR3 DNA reads as TGTGCTAGTGGTTTGGCTACTCTAGGGGGGGGAGTGACCTTAGAACAGTTCTTC. Translated: CASGLATLGGGVTLEQFF.

Written as DNA, the CDR3 is TGTGCCAGCAGCTTGGGCGAAGGTGAGCAGTTCTTC. Translating gives CASSLGEGEQFF. The V call is TRBV7-9, the J call TRBJ2-1; D not resolved. This CDR3 spans 12 amino acids. V lost 3 bases and J 9 bases, leaving 9 bases between the germline ends. Germline-derived CDR1 and CDR2 are SEHNR and FQNEAQ (reference sequence). Combining the CDR3 with reference TRBV7-9 and TRBJ2-1 gives the whole variable domain DTGVSQNPRHKITKRGQNVTFRCDPISEHNRLYWYRQTLGQGPEFLTYFQNEAQLEKSRLLSDRFSAERPKGSFSTLEIQRTEQGDSAMYLCASSLGEGEQFFGPGTRLTVL.

The chain employs TRBV10-1 and TRBJ1-3; the match to TRBD1 covers 7 bases. The CDR3 covers 16 residues. The V segment lost 5 bases and the J segment 7 bases; nucleotides outside the gene matches: 14. Germline-derived CDR1 and CDR2 are WNHNN and SYGVQD (reference sequence). The CDR3 bases are TGCGCCAGCAGTCCCGGGACAGCATCGGCGGGGAACACCATATATTTT. It specifies CASSPGTASAGNTIYF.

V usage is TRBV18 and J usage is TRBJ2-5; D perhaps matches TRBD1 (5 bases). The CDR3 contains 14 residues. CDR1 is KGHSH, CDR2 LQKENI, per germline. Trimming shortened V by 2 bases and J by 7 bases, and 14 bases separated the two germline ends. CDR3: CASSPADNPRTQYF. CDR3 coding DNA: TGTGCCAGCTCACCAGCGGACAACCCTAGGACCCAGTACTTC.

The CDR3 here is CASTCDDQRDTEAFF. In DNA, the CDR3 is TGTGCCAGCACTTGTGATGACCAACGGGACACTGAAGCTTTCTTT. The rearrangement joins TRBV6-5 to TRBJ1-1; D uncertain. The ends were cut back, 7 bases at V and 3 bases at J, with 18 bases in the middle. The CDR3 length is 15 residues. Looked up from germline, CDR1 is MNHEY and CDR2 is SVGAGI.

V and J are TRBV19 and TRBJ2-3, with 12 bases that match TRBD2. J lost 2 bases, V lost 3 bases, and 6 bases had no gene match. The CDR3 totals 17 residues. Germline values: CDR1 LNHDA, CDR2 SQIVND (reference sequence). The CDR3 DNA reads as TGTGCCAGTAGTATGACTAGCGGGGGACCTTACACAGATACGCAGTATTTT. Amino acids: CASSMTSGGPYTDTQYF.

In its sample, this clone was seen once. The J gene is TRBJ1-1, the V gene TRBV19, with 12 bases matching TRBD1. The ends lost 7 bases at V and 2 bases at J; junction bases unmatched: 8. The CDR3 spans 16 residues. Germline CDR1 LNHDA, CDR2 SQIVND (reference sequence). The CDR3 loop is CASILGQGAHNTEAFF. The DNA of the CDR3 is TGTGCCAGTATCCTGGGACAGGGGGCGCACAACACTGAAGCTTTCTTT.

V usage is TRBV30 and J usage is TRBJ1-1; D gene ambiguous. The V gene lost 0 bases and the J gene lost 11 bases, with 13 bases spanning the gap. This CDR3 region has 12 residues. Germline-derived CDR1 and CDR2 are GTSNPN and SVGIG (reference sequence). This chain's CDR3 is CAWSVLSGLAFF. In nucleotides, the CDR3 is TGTGCCTGGAGTGTACTATCTGGGTTGGCTTTCTTT. The full variable domain, with the rest looked up from reference TRBV30 and TRBJ1-1, is SQTIHQWPATLVQPVGSPLSLECTVEGTSNPNLYWYRQAAGRGLQLLFYSVGIGQISSEVPQNLSASRPQDRQFILSSKKLLLSDSGFYLCAWSVLSGLAFFGQGTRLTVV.

For the CDR3, the DNA is TGTGCCAGCAGCTTAGCCAGGGATTATAATTCACCCCTCCACTTT. The encoded protein is CASSLARDYNSPLHF. The chain carries TRBV7-8 and TRBJ1-6; D possibly corresponds to TRBD1 (5 bases). The germline gives CDR1 SGHVS, CDR2 FQNEAQ. V was cut by 0 bases and J by 4 bases, with 7 bases left in between. The CDR3 has 15 amino acids.

The chain combines TRBV7-9 with TRBJ2-7, with 7 positions matching TRBD1. The V gene's germline CDR1 is SEHNR and CDR2 FQNEAQ (reference sequence). This CDR3 spans 14 amino acids. V lost 3 bases, J lost 3 bases, and 5 bases stayed unmatched. The CDR3 bases are TGTGCCAGCAGCTTGGGCAGGGGGTACTACGAGCAGTACTTC. The encoded protein is CASSLGRGYYEQYF.

The chain's CDR3 is CASSLAAGAHEQYF. CDR3 nucleotides: TGTGCCAGCAGCTTAGCAGCGGGAGCCCACGAGCAGTACTTC. This chain links TRBV11-3 with TRBJ2-7, with 8 bases aligning to TRBD2. Germline V gene sequence: CDR1 SGHNT, CDR2 YENEEA. With 1 base clipped from V and 5 bases from J, the junction kept 4 bases outside the gene matches. There are 14 residues in the CDR3. The variable domain in full, with the rest retrieved from reference TRBV11-3 and TRBJ2-7, is EAGVVQSPRYKIIEKKQPVAFWCNPISGHNTLYWYLQNLGQGPELLIRYENEEAVDDSQLPKDRFSAERLKGVDSTLKIQPAELGDSAVYLCASSLAAGAHEQYFGPGTRLTVT.

The chain recombines TRBV6-1 with TRBJ1-2; no clear D gene. The CDR3 runs 14 residues. Trimming left V 2 bases short and J 4 bases short, with 11 bases between. The germline V gene encodes CDR1 MNHNS and CDR2 SASEGT. The CDR3 is CASSESGGPYGYTF. The CDR3 region has the DNA TGTGCCAGCAGTGAAAGCGGCGGCCCCTATGGCTACACCTTC.

The chain has TRBV18 and TRBJ2-1, with D possibly matching TRBD2 (5 bases). V dropped 3 bases and J dropped 2 bases, with 8 bases sitting between them. Germline V gene sequence: CDR1 KGHSH, CDR2 LQKENI. CDR3 length: 14 residues. The CDR3 reads CASSPSSTYNEQFF. The CDR3, as DNA: TGTGCCAGCTCACCTTCTAGCACCTACAATGAGCAGTTCTTC.

V gene TRBV6-5 combines with J gene TRBJ2-7; weak D call: TRBD2 (7 bases). V lost 5 bases and J lost 4, with 18 bases in between. There are 15 residues in the CDR3. Germline V gives CDR1 MNHEY, CDR2 SVGAGI. CDR3 sequence: CASSRPRGGLYEQYF. CDR3 DNA sequence: TGTGCCAGCAGTCGGCCGAGGGGGGGCTTGTACGAGCAGTACTTC.

This chain connects TRBV10-1 to TRBJ2-1, with a weak D call TRBD1 (5 bases). Germline-derived CDR1 and CDR2 are WNHNN and SYGVQD (reference sequence). Trimming removed 6 bases from V and 4 bases from J, with 10 bases in between. This CDR3 has 13 amino acids. The CDR3 protein is CASSMGQYNEQFF. The CDR3 coding sequence is TGCGCCAGCAGCATGGGGCAGTACAATGAGCAGTTCTTC.

The chain links TRBV5-8 to TRBJ2-5, with D possibly TRBD1 on 5 matching bases. This CDR3 contains 13 residues. The V gene lost 1 base and the J gene lost 3 bases, with 7 bases spanning the gap. In germline, CDR1 is SGHTS, CDR2 YDEGEE. The CDR3 sequence: CASSLQGKETQYF. CDR3 bases: TGTGCCAGCAGCTTGCAGGGAAAAGAGACCCAGTACTTC.

The chain joins TRBV9 to TRBJ1-4; D gene ambiguous. Germline-derived CDR1 and CDR2 are SGDLS and YYNGEE. V shed 4 bases and J shed 6 bases, with 19 bases lying between them. The CDR3 consists of 16 residues. CDR3 coding DNA: TGTGCCAGCAGCCCTTCTCACGCGGGCGGCGATGAAAAACTGTTTTTT. Its protein product is CASSPSHAGGDEKLFF.

This chain links TRBV19 with TRBJ1-1; D is unclear. V was shortened by 3 bases and J by 1 base, with 12 bases between the two germline ends. Germline V lookup: CDR1 LNHDA, CDR2 SQIVND (reference sequence). The CDR3 is made up of 15 amino acids. CDR3 sequence (DNA): TGTGCCAGTAGTATCGTACGGTCTTGGAACACTGAAGCTTTCTTT. Amino acid sequence: CASSIVRSWNTEAFF.

The table lists this clone with a few counts. This rearrangement joins TRBV3-1 (or the pseudogene TRBV3-2) to TRBJ2-3, with TRBD1 identical over 9 bases. Germline lookup yields CDR1 LGHDT and CDR2 YNNKEL (reference sequence). This CDR3 contains 12 residues. J gave up 12 bases and V 2 bases, and 3 bases lay outside the gene matches. CDR3 sequence: CASSQRTGAQYF. The CDR3 DNA reads TGTGCCAGCAGCCAACGGACAGGGGCACAGTATTTT.

The rearrangement uses TRBV10-3 and TRBJ1-1, with a tentative D call TRBD1 (5 bases). CDR1 and CDR2 (germline): ENHRY, SYGVKD. V was trimmed by 2 bases and J by 3 bases, leaving 10 bases between them. The CDR3 consists of 14 residues. The CDR3: CAISERQMDTEAFF. CDR3 DNA sequence: TGTGCCATCAGTGAGAGACAGATGGACACTGAAGCTTTCTTT.

The chain is built from TRBV29-1 and TRBJ1-2, with a weak D call TRBD1 (5 bases). V lost 2 bases and J 4 bases, leaving 14 bases between the germline ends. The CDR3 length is 14 residues. Germline V gives CDR1 SQVTM, CDR2 ANQGSEA. The CDR3 region has the DNA TGCAGCGTTGAACTAACGACAGATTCCTATGGCTACACCTTC. This codes for CSVELTTDSYGYTF.

The chain has TRBV5-4 and TRBJ1-2, with D possibly matching TRBD1 (6 bases). Germline loops: CDR1 SGHNT, CDR2 YYREEE (reference sequence). The CDR3 extends over 14 amino acids. The V and J ends lost 7 bases and 2 bases respectively, with 15 bases between them. CDR3 in amino acids: CASRNQDRNYGYTF. The DNA of the CDR3 is TGTGCCAGCCGAAACCAGGACAGAAACTATGGCTACACCTTC.

V usage is TRBV6-1 and J usage is TRBJ1-4; unclear D gene. V was cut by 2 bases and J by 8 bases, with 15 bases left in between. The CDR3 is 15 residues long. Germline lookup yields CDR1 MNHNS and CDR2 SASEGT. The CDR3 sequence is CASSELRVGNEKLFF. CDR3 DNA: TGTGCCAGCAGTGAATTGAGGGTGGGCAACGAAAAACTGTTTTTT.

The rearrangement links TRBV7-6 to TRBJ2-2; D not resolved. Trimming removed 1 base from V and 5 bases from J, with 14 bases in between. The CDR3 extends over 16 amino acids. The germline V gene has CDR1 SGHVS and CDR2 FNYEAQ. The CDR3 spells CASSLVASGQTGELFF. The CDR3 coding sequence is TGTGCCAGCAGCTTAGTCGCGTCGGGTCAGACCGGGGAGCTGTTTTTT.

The CDR3 loop is CASRPNGGSTDTQYF. The CDR3 nucleotides are TGTGCCAGCAGACCTAACGGGGGAAGCACAGATACGCAGTATTTT. The V gene is TRBV27, the J gene TRBJ2-3; D possibly corresponds to TRBD2 (6 bases). This CDR3 is built from 15 residues. V was cut by 6 bases and J by 0 bases, with 13 bases left in between. From germline, CDR1 is MNHEY and CDR2 SMNVEV (reference sequence).

This sequence joins TRBV10-2 and TRBJ1-6; the match to TRBD1 covers 7 bases. CDR3 length: 14 amino acids. Germline V gene lookup returns CDR1 WSHSY and CDR2 SAAADI. After removal of 6 bases from V and 3 bases from J, the junction contained 2 bases not matched to a gene. CDR3 sequence reads: CASRGQSYNSPLHF. The CDR3 coding sequence is TGCGCCAGCAGGGGACAGAGCTATAATTCACCCCTCCACTTT.

The gene calls are TRBV15 and TRBJ1-5; no definite D call. The CDR3 runs to 15 residues. The germline V gene has CDR1 LNHNV and CDR2 YYDKDF (reference sequence). Trimming took off 0 bases at V and 5 bases at J, with 11 bases between the two ends. The DNA of the CDR3 is TGTGCCACCAGCAGAGATCTCACCGGGGATCAGCCCCAGCATTTT. It yields the protein CATSRDLTGDQPQHF.

The CDR3, as DNA: TGTGCCAGCAGCGGAATACAGGGTCCCGTCAGGGTTTACGAGCAGTACTTC. Encoded protein: CASSGIQGPVRVYEQYF. V gene TRBV7-6 combines with J gene TRBJ2-7, with D tentatively TRBD1 (6 bases). Germline V gene lookup returns CDR1 SGHVS and CDR2 FNYEAQ. V dropped 5 bases and J dropped 4 bases, with 24 bases sitting between them. The CDR3 sequence is 17 residues long. Combining the CDR3 with reference TRBV7-6 and TRBJ2-7 gives the whole variable domain GAGVSQSPRYKVTKRGQDVALRCDPISGHVSLYWYRQALGQGPEFLTYFNYEAQQDKSGLPNDRFSAERPEGSISTLTIQRTEQRDSAMYRCASSGIQGPVRVYEQYFGPGTRLTVT.

This chain connects TRBV23-1 to TRBJ2-7; TRBD2 is a possible D gene (5 bases). TRBV23-1 carries the ORF label, with uncertain function. The V end was cut by 2 bases, the J end by 3 bases, with 14 bases between. CDR3 length equals 15 residues. The CDR3 loop is CASSQPGNHRYEQYF. The CDR3 DNA sequence: TGCGCCAGCAGTCAACCGGGAAACCACCGCTACGAGCAGTACTTC.